Listed below are T cell receptor beta chains from one sample, sequenced in a study of control samples from healthy donors and cancer patients. TCRdb's copy holds only in-frame clones and misses some; the assay was immunoSEQ multiplex PCR. The repertoire has about 42,000 clones, 75% to 90% of them found once; the top ten carry less than 55%. The sample comprised blood. All receptors come from a man aged 55 to 70 in good health. The CDR3 runs from the conserved cysteine through the conserved F or W. A D gene is named only where the DNA matches it firmly. Size values are once, few and many counts, or a class for expanded clones, and some rows have none.

j_gene,abundance,len,d_gene,v_gene,CDR3aa,CDR3nt
TRBJ1-2,few,13,TRBD1,TRBV27,CASSLSTGGGYTF,TGTGCCAGCAGTTTATCGACAGGGGGTGGCTACACCTTC
TRBJ1-2,NA,16,TRBD1,TRBV18,CASSPSTPGGDYGYTF,TGTGCCAGCTCACCCAGTACTCCAGGGGGCGACTATGGCTACACCTTC
TRBJ1-3,NA,16,NA,TRBV7-2,CASSPHTRGSGNTIYF,TGTGCCAGCAGCCCCCACACAAGGGGGTCCGGAAACACCATATATTTT
TRBJ1-6,NA,15,TRBD1,TRBV5-1,CASSPQTGGDSPLHF,TGCGCCAGCAGCCCCCAGACAGGGGGGGATTCACCCCTCCACTTT
TRBJ1-1,NA,13,NA,TRBV10-3,CAISSSVNTEAFF,TGTGCCATCAGTTCTTCAGTGAACACTGAAGCTTTCTTT
TRBJ1-2,NA,16,TRBD1,TRBV5-1,CASSLDQRGREHGYTF,TGCGCCAGCAGCTTGGATCAAAGGGGGCGCGAGCATGGCTACACCTTC
TRBJ1-3,NA,15,NA,TRBV5-4,CASSTGLRSGNTIYF,TGTGCCAGCAGCACGGGGTTACGCTCTGGAAACACCATATATTTT
TRBJ2-7,NA,15,TRBD1,TRBV18,CASSPPGQRSYEQYF,TGTGCCAGCTCACCACCGGGACAGAGATCCTACGAGCAGTACTTC
TRBJ2-7,NA,15,NA,TRBV5-1,CASSLEGGTLYEQYF,TGCGCCAGCAGCTTGGAAGGCGGGACCCTCTACGAGCAGTACTTC
TRBJ2-7,NA,15,NA,TRBV28,CASSLRRGSSYEQYF,TGTGCCAGCAGTCTCCGGCGGGGAAGCTCCTACGAGCAGTACTTC
TRBJ1-5,once,14,NA,TRBV19,CASSIGGENQPQHF,TGTGCCAGTAGTATTGGGGGGGAAAATCAGCCCCAGCATTTT
TRBJ1-2,once,13,NA,TRBV12-3/TRBV12-4,CASSPGFQYGYTF,TGTGCCAGCAGCCCGGGGTTCCAATATGGCTACACCTTC
TRBJ2-1,NA,16,TRBD2,TRBV5-8,CASSWGTSGAYNEQFF,TGTGCCAGCAGCTGGGGCACTAGCGGGGCCTACAATGAGCAGTTCTTC
TRBJ1-1,NA,13,NA,TRBV5-1,CASSLGGVGIAFF,TGCGCCAGCAGCTTGGGAGGGGTCGGAATAGCTTTCTTT
TRBJ2-5,NA,15,TRBD2,TRBV5-4,CASSPPPGGQETQYF,TGTGCCAGCAGCCCCCCCCCGGGGGGGCAAGAGACCCAGTACTTC
TRBJ2-2,NA,16,NA,TRBV24-1,CATSDLGGQNTGELFF,TGTGCCACCAGTGATTTGGGGGGACAGAACACCGGGGAGCTGTTTTTT
TRBJ2-1,NA,14,TRBD1,TRBV5-1,CASSYRQGDNEQFF,TGCGCCAGCAGCTATAGACAGGGAGACAATGAGCAGTTCTTC
TRBJ2-6,NA,17,NA,TRBV2,CASSDRVSRSGANVLTF,TGTGCCAGCAGTGATAGGGTTTCGAGGTCTGGGGCCAACGTCCTGACTTTC
TRBJ1-5,NA,14,NA,TRBV24-1,CATSLGGDGQPQHF,TGTGCCACCAGCCTGGGGGGGGACGGGCAGCCCCAGCATTTT
TRBJ1-2,NA,16,TRBD1,TRBV27,CASSSTKTGRLYGYTF,TGTGCCAGCAGTTCTACAAAGACAGGGAGGCTCTATGGCTACACCTTC
TRBJ1-2,NA,13,NA,TRBV4-3,CASSQDPNYGYTF,TGCGCCAGCAGCCAAGACCCCAACTATGGCTACACCTTC
TRBJ2-1,NA,16,NA,TRBV9,CASSVGTTATYNEQFF,TGTGCCAGCAGCGTAGGAACAACGGCTACTTACAATGAGCAGTTCTTC
TRBJ1-1,NA,15,NA,TRBV20-1,CSASGGLRGNTEAFF,TGCAGTGCTAGTGGGGGCCTGCGGGGGAACACTGAAGCTTTCTTT
TRBJ2-3,NA,14,NA,TRBV25-1,CASSELRSTDTQYF,TGTGCCAGCAGTGAATTGCGAAGCACAGATACGCAGTATTTT
TRBJ2-7,NA,15,NA,TRBV5-1,CASSLGPASSYEQYF,TGCGCCAGCAGCTTGGGTCCGGCCAGCTCCTACGAGCAGTACTTC
TRBJ2-7,NA,14,TRBD1,TRBV11-2,CASSLDGRGREQYF,TGTGCCAGCAGCTTAGATGGCAGGGGGCGTGAGCAGTACTTC
TRBJ2-3,NA,14,NA,TRBV7-2,CASSLQRSVDTQYF,TGTGCCAGCAGCTTACAGCGGAGCGTAGATACGCAGTATTTT
TRBJ1-5,NA,13,NA,TRBV6-2/TRBV6-3,CASSYGSNQPQHF,TGTGCCAGCAGTTACGGTAGCAATCAGCCCCAGCATTTT
TRBJ2-4,NA,15,NA,TRBV28,CASSVSGTAKNIQYF,TGTGCCAGCAGTGTGTCCGGGACAGCCAAAAACATTCAGTACTTC
TRBJ2-1,many,18,TRBD2,TRBV6-1,CASSEGPSGGPGYNEQFF,TGTGCCAGCAGTGAAGGTCCTAGCGGGGGGCCGGGGTACAATGAGCAGTTCTTC
TRBJ1-2,NA,15,NA,TRBV5-1,CASSLGSVRDYGYTF,TGCGCCAGCAGCTTGGGGTCAGTGCGGGACTATGGCTACACCTTC
TRBJ1-1,NA,17,TRBD1,TRBV7-9,CASSFYRGPGTNTEAFF,TGTGCCAGCAGCTTTTACAGGGGGCCTGGCACAAACACTGAAGCTTTCTTT
TRBJ2-1,few,17,TRBD2,TRBV28,CASTPLVGGSVGNEQFF,TGTGCCAGCACCCCACTAGTTGGCGGGAGTGTGGGCAATGAGCAGTTCTTC
TRBJ1-5,once,13,TRBD1,TRBV30,CAWSGQGGQPQHF,TGTGCCTGGAGTGGACAGGGCGGTCAGCCCCAGCATTTT
TRBJ2-7,NA,16,NA,TRBV7-6,CASSLGSGAGAYEQYF,TGTGCCAGCAGCTTAGGAAGCGGCGCAGGGGCCTACGAGCAGTACTTC
TRBJ1-1,NA,14,NA,TRBV29-1,CSVKRAAPGTEAFF,TGCAGCGTTAAGCGGGCCGCGCCGGGGACTGAAGCTTTCTTT
TRBJ2-2,NA,14,NA,TRBV24-1,CATKGGEDTGELFF,TGTGCCACCAAGGGAGGTGAAGACACCGGGGAGCTGTTTTTT
TRBJ2-3,NA,14,NA,TRBV7-2,CASSSMSGIDTQYF,TGTGCCAGCAGCTCAATGTCTGGGATAGATACGCAGTATTTT
TRBJ1-3,NA,14,NA,TRBV29-1,CSVEDSNSGNTIYF,TGCAGCGTTGAGGACAGTAACTCTGGAAACACCATATATTTT
TRBJ2-1,once,15,NA,TRBV7-6,CASSLVGGSYNEQFF,TGTGCCAGCAGCTTAGTTGGGGGCTCCTACAATGAGCAGTTCTTC
TRBJ1-1,NA,13,NA,TRBV5-1,CASRTRGETEAFF,TGCGCCAGCAGAACTCGGGGGGAGACTGAAGCTTTCTTT
TRBJ2-6,NA,15,NA,TRBV28,CASLQGSSGANVLTF,TGTGCCAGCCTACAGGGTTCCTCTGGGGCCAACGTCCTGACTTTC
TRBJ1-1,once,14,NA,TRBV6-1,CASSEGVGAPEAFF,TGTGCCAGCAGTGAAGGAGTTGGAGCGCCTGAAGCTTTCTTT
TRBJ2-3,NA,15,TRBD2,TRBV14,CASSHGSGGRDTQYF,TGTGCCAGCAGCCATGGGTCGGGGGGGAGAGATACGCAGTATTTT